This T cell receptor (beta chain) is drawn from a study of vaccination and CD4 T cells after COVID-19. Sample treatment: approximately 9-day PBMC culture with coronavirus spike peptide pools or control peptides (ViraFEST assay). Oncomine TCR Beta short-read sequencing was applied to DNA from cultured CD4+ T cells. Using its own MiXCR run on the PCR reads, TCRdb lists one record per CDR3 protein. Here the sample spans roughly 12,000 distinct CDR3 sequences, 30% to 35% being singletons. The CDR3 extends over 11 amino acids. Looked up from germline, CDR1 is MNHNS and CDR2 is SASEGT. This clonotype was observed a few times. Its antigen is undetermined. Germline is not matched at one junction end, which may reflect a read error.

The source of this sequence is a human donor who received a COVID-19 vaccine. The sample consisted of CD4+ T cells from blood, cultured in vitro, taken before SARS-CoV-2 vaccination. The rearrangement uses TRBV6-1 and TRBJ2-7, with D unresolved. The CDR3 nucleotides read TGTGCCAGCGGTGACGGGTACGAGCAGTACTTC. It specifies CASGDGYEQYF.